This T cell receptor (beta chain) came from a study of siplizumab effects on memory and regulatory T cells. V was pared by 0 bases and J by 1 base, with 15 bases between. The CDR3 extends over 17 amino acids. Germline V CDR1 and CDR2: LNHNV, YYDKDF (reference sequence). Assay: immunoSEQ multiplex PCR; the TCRdb copy retains only in-frame clones and omits some. Of 100,000 or so clones listed, 75% to 95% are singletons. Sequencing was performed on CD4+ T cells sorted from blood. The chain couples TRBV15 to TRBJ1-2; D is undetermined. This TCR was sampled from a human donor in good health. The CDR3, as DNA: TGTGCCACCAGCAGAGAGGTATTGAAGTACGATAACTATGGCTACACCTTC. This translates into CATSREVLKYDNYGYTF.